Here is one T cell receptor beta chain with its context. The antigen remains unidentified. CDR3 size: 14 residues. The V and J ends lost 6 bases and 3 bases respectively, with 16 bases between them. Germline V gene sequence: CDR1 DFQATT, CDR2 SNEGSKA (reference sequence). This sample was included in a study of T cells after yellow fever vaccination. It was through 5'RACE template switching that TCR cDNA was made, with a universal primer site and UMIs added. Using its own MiXCR run on the 5' RACE reads, TCRdb lists one record per CDR3 protein. This sample has some 500,000 distinct CDR3 sequences, with about 13% found just once. Study-level points and caveats: Most clones from primary vaccination resurfaced after the booster (around 97% CD4, about 91% CD8). There was a small share of clonotypes that showed up in both the CD4 and CD8 compartments.

The chain links TRBV20-1 to TRBJ2-3; maybe TRBD2 (7 bases). The TCR sequence derives from a young man who received the YFV17D yellow fever vaccine. Sequencing was performed on PBMCs, taken on the day of the yellow fever booster vaccination. The CDR3 bases are TGCAGTGCAATCCCGGGGGGCCCGACAGATACGCAGTATTTT. Residues: CSAIPGGPTDTQYF.